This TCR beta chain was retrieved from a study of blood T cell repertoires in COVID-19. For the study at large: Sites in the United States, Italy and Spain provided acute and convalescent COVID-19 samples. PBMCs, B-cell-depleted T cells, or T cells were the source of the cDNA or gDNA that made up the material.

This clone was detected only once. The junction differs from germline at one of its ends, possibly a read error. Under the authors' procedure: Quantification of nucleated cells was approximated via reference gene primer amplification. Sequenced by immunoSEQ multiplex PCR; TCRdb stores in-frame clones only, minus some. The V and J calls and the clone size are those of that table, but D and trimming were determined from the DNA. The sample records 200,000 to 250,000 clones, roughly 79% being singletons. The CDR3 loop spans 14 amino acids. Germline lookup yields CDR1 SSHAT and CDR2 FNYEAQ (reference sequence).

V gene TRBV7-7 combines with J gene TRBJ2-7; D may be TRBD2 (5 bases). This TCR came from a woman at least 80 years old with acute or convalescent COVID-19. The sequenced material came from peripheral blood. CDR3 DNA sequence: TGTGCTAGCAGCACTTCCCGGGATAGCTACGAGCAGTACTTC. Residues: CASSTSRDSYEQYF.